One sample yielded the 18 T cell receptor beta chains listed below, sequenced in a study of T cell clusters in autoimmune cytopenias. One tube held mixed TRB-A and TRB-B primer pools for touch-down PCR. TCRdb processed the multiplex PCR reads again and assigns one entry to each CDR3 protein, with no DNA. The sample table includes roughly 6,000 distinct CDR3 sequences. TRB amplification used approximately 270 ng of peripheral blood genomic DNA. The sample also formed part of further work on T cell repertoires in aging, cancer and after chemotherapy.

Material: peripheral blood. The receptors here all came from a human donor in good health.

This chain connects TRBV7-2 to TRBJ2-1; TCRdb proposes TRBD2, but this gene call is untestable without DNA. This CDR3 contains 15 residues. Germline V gene lookup returns CDR1 SGHTA and CDR2 FQGNSA. This CDR3 is CASSSLAGASNEQFF.

The CDR3 spells CASSLDRVSYEQYF. The V gene is TRBV7-9, the J gene TRBJ2-7; without DNA, the TCRdb call of TRBD1 cannot be checked. CDR1 and CDR2 from the germline V gene are SEHNR and FQNEAQ (reference sequence). The length of the CDR3 is 14 residues.

This clonotype registers medium-sized by frequency. The chain links TRBV6-6 to TRBJ2-1; TCRdb gives TRBD1 as the D gene, but with no DNA this cannot be confirmed. The CDR3 has 16 amino acids. Germline lookup yields CDR1 MNHNY and CDR2 SVGAGI (reference sequence). CDR3 amino acids: CASSRRTGTSYNEQFF.

The V and J genes are TRBV12-3 or TRBV12-4 and TRBJ2-1. The CDR3 totals 17 residues. The CDR3 loop is CASSPEVWGSSYNEQFF.

According to its frequency, this clonotype is medium-sized. V usage is TRBV6-5 and J usage is TRBJ2-3; TCRdb proposes TRBD2, but this gene call is untestable without DNA. The CDR3 length is 15 residues. Germline V gives CDR1 MNHEY, CDR2 SVGAGI. The CDR3 is CASTKRASGRDTQYF.

The V call is TRBV6-4, the J call TRBJ2-3; no DNA is available, so the TRBD2 call from TCRdb remains unchecked. Germline assignment: CDR1 MRHNA and CDR2 SNTAGT. The CDR3 loop spans 16 amino acids. CDR3 region: CASSETSGGAPDTQYF.

This chain links TRBV20-1 with TRBJ2-1; TCRdb names TRBD2, which stays unverified in the absence of DNA. Germline CDR1 DFQATT, CDR2 SNEGSKA (reference sequence). The length of the CDR3 is 12 residues. CDR3 sequence reads: CSARDSGAEQFF.

This clonotype is called medium-sized based on its frequency. This chain connects TRBV18 to TRBJ1-1. The CDR3 totals 12 residues. Germline V gives CDR1 KGHSH, CDR2 LQKENI. The CDR3 loop reads CASSPGNTEAFF. The full variable domain, in which reference TRBV18 and TRBJ1-1 provide the parts outside the CDR3, is NAGVMQNPRHLVRRRGQEARLRCSPMKGHSHVYWYRQLPEEGLKFMVYLQKENIIDESGMPKERFSAEFPKEGPSILRIQQVVRGDSAAYFCASSPGNTEAFFGQGTRLTVV.

V usage is TRBV12-3 or TRBV12-4 and J usage is TRBJ2-1; TCRdb names TRBD1, which stays unverified in the absence of DNA. The CDR3 is 13 residues long. CDR3 residues: CASSFRGPYEQFF.

This chain uses TRBV6-4 with TRBJ2-1; TCRdb gives TRBD2 as the D gene, but with no DNA this cannot be confirmed. The CDR3 totals 15 residues. Germline V gene sequence: CDR1 MRHNA, CDR2 SNTAGT. CDR3 in amino acids: CASSDAASEGNEQFF.

By frequency, this clonotype is medium-sized (0.01 to 0.1%). V usage is TRBV6-2 or TRBV6-3 and J usage is TRBJ2-5; absent DNA, TCRdb's TRBD2 call cannot be checked. The CDR3 contains 16 residues. Germline V gene sequence: CDR1 MNHEY, CDR2 SVGEGT. CDR3 sequence: CASSYGASGAQETQYF.

This clonotype is labeled medium-sized based on frequency. This chain connects TRBV19 to TRBJ2-1; TCRdb returns TRBD1, unconfirmable since there is no DNA. This CDR3 has 15 amino acids. CDR1 and CDR2 from the germline V gene are LNHDA and SQIVND (reference sequence). Here the CDR3 reads CASSSWDSSYNEQFF.

The chain recombines TRBV7-6 with TRBJ1-1. CDR1 SGHVS and CDR2 FNYEAQ come from the germline V gene. The CDR3 covers 14 residues. CDR3: CASSLVAGNTEAFF.

This chain links TRBV20-1 with TRBJ2-1; TCRdb's D call, TRBD2, is unchecked because there is no DNA. Germline loops: CDR1 DFQATT, CDR2 SNEGSKA (reference sequence). The CDR3 has 15 amino acids. This chain's CDR3 is CSARLVAGGGNEQFF.

This clonotype ranks as medium-sized (0.01 to 0.1%) in terms of frequency. The CDR3 protein is CASSYGRGGRFGTGELFF. The chain joins TRBV6-5 to TRBJ2-2; TCRdb returns TRBD2, unconfirmable since there is no DNA. There are 18 residues in the CDR3. The germline gives CDR1 MNHEY, CDR2 SVGAGI.

Frequency places this clonotype as medium-sized. The gene calls are TRBV6-1 and TRBJ1-5. The CDR3 runs to 12 residues. The germline CDR1 and CDR2 sequences are MNHNS and SASEGT. CDR3 residues: CASVTSNQPQHF.

This chain joins TRBV20-1 and TRBJ2-2. The CDR3 sequence is 14 residues long. Germline loops: CDR1 DFQATT, CDR2 SNEGSKA (reference sequence). Here the CDR3 reads CSASSPTGTGELFF.

This clonotype shows up as medium-sized (0.01 to 0.1%) by frequency. The rearrangement joins TRBV6-2 or TRBV6-3 to TRBJ1-2. Germline V lookup: CDR1 MNHEY, CDR2 SVGEGT. The CDR3 sequence is 11 residues long. The CDR3 region is CASRQRGGYTF.